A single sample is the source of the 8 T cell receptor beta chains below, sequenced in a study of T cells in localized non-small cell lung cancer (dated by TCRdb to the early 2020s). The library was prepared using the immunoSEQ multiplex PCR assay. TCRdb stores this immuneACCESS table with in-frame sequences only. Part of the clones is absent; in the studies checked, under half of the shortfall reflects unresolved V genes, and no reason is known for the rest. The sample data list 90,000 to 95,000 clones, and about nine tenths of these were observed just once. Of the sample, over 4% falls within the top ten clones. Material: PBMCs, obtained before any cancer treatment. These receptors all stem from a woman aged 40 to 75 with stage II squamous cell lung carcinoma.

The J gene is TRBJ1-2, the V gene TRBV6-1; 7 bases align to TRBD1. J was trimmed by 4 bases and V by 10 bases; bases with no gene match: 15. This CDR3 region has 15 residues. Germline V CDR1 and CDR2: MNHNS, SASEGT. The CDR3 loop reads CANGREGAPGYGYTF. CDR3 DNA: TGTGCCAACGGCAGGGAGGGGGCCCCGGGCTATGGCTACACCTTC.

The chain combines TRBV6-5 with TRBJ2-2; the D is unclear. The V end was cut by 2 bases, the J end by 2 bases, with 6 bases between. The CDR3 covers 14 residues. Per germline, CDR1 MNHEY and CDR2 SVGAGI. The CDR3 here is CASSYIDNTGELFF. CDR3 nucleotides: TGTGCCAGCAGTTACATAGATAACACCGGGGAGCTGTTTTTT.

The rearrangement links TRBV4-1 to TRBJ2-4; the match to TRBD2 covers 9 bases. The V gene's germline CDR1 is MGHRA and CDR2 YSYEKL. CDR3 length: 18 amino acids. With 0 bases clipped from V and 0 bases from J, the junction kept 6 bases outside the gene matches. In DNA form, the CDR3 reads TGCGCCAGCAGCCAAGACCCTAGCGGGGCCTTAGCCAAAAACATTCAGTACTTC. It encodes CASSQDPSGALAKNIQYF.

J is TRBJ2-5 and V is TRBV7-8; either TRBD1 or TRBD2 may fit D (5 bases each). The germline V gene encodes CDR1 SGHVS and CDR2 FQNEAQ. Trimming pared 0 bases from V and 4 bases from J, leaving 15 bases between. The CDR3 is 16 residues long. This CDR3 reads CASSLAPVGTGETQYF. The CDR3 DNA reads TGTGCCAGCAGCTTAGCGCCGGTCGGGACCGGAGAGACCCAGTACTTC.

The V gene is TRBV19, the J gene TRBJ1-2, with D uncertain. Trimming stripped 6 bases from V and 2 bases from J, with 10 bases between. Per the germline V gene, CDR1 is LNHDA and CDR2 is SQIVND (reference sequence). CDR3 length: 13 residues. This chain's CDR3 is CASSVDKNYGYTF. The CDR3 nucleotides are TGTGCCAGTAGCGTAGATAAAAACTATGGCTACACCTTC.

This chain's CDR3 is CSVPGVGMNTEAFF. DNA for the CDR3: TGCAGCGTCCCTGGAGTAGGGATGAACACTGAAGCTTTCTTT. The genes are TRBV29-1 and TRBJ1-1; D ambiguous. V was shortened by 6 bases and J by 0 bases, with 14 bases between the two germline ends. The CDR3 is 14 residues long. Looked up from germline, CDR1 is SQVTM and CDR2 is ANQGSEA.

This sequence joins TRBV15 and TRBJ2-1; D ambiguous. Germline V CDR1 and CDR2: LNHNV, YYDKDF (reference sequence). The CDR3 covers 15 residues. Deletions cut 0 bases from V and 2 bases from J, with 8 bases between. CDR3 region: CATSREVDAYNEQFF. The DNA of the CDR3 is TGTGCCACCAGCAGAGAGGTGGACGCCTACAATGAGCAGTTCTTC.

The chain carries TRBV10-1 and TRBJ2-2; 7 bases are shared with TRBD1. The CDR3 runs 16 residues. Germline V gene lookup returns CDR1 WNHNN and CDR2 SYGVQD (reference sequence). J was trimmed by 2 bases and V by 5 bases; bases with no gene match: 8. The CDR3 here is CASSQLRDRNTGELFF. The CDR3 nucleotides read TGCGCCAGCAGTCAACTCCGGGACAGAAACACCGGGGAGCTGTTTTTT.